The 21 T cell receptor beta chains below all came from one sample that was sequenced in a study of immune cell composition in non-small cell lung cancer. This table comes from immunoSEQ multiplex PCR, and its TCRdb copy is limited to in-frame clones, with some not included. The data show 2,000 to 3,000 clones, with 81% seen just once and approximately 4% held by the top ten. Sequences were obtained from lung tumor tissue. Receptor source: a human donor with non-small cell lung cancer.

The genes are TRBV4-1 and TRBJ2-7; a possible D gene is TRBD2 (6 bases). V lost 4 bases, J lost 7 bases, and 17 bases lay in between. CDR1 is MGHRA and CDR2 is YSYEKL in the germline V gene. The CDR3 runs to 14 residues. CDR3 in amino acids: CASSREVGPPEQYF. CDR3 DNA sequence: TGCGCCAGCAGCCGGGAGGTAGGGCCTCCAGAGCAGTACTTC.

The gene calls are TRBV2 and TRBJ1-1, with 9 bases that match TRBD1. V lost 5 bases to trimming and J lost 5 bases; unmatched junction nucleotides: 6. The CDR3 spans 14 residues. The germline V gene has CDR1 SNHLY and CDR2 FYNNEI. The CDR3 protein is CASSLGQGETEAFF. CDR3 DNA: TGTGCCAGCAGTCTGGGACAGGGAGAGACTGAAGCTTTCTTT.

As DNA, the CDR3 is TGTGCCAGCAGCCACACGCTCGGGGGTCGTACCGGGGAGCTGTTTTTT. Translated, it gives CASSHTLGGRTGELFF. The V and J genes are TRBV6-6 and TRBJ2-2; tentatively, D is TRBD2 (6 bases). The CDR3 spans 16 residues. V was cut by 6 bases and J by 5 bases, with 19 bases left in between. The germline CDR1 and CDR2 sequences are MNHNY and SVGAGI (reference sequence).

CDR3 amino acids: CASSTGTQNQPQHF. In nucleotides, the CDR3 is TGTGCCAGCTCGACCGGGACACAAAATCAGCCCCAGCATTTT. The rearrangement uses TRBV18 and TRBJ1-5; possible D gene TRBD1, 6 bases. V was shortened by 6 bases and J by 4 bases, with 13 bases between the two germline ends. The CDR3 is made up of 14 amino acids. The V gene's germline CDR1 is KGHSH and CDR2 LQKENI.

The chain recombines TRBV10-3 with TRBJ2-7, with 7 bases fitting TRBD1. V lost 5 bases to trimming and J lost 0 bases; unmatched junction nucleotides: 4. The CDR3 runs 14 residues. Germline V gene sequence: CDR1 ENHRY, CDR2 SYGVKD. CDR3 nucleotide sequence: TGTGCCATCAGTACAGGGGCGGGCTCCTACGAGCAGTACTTC. Residues: CAISTGAGSYEQYF.

J is TRBJ1-2 and V is TRBV4-2; 8 positions agree with TRBD1. Trimming removed 1 base from V and 4 bases from J; junction bases left unmatched: 5. This CDR3 spans 15 amino acids. The germline CDR1 and CDR2 sequences are LGHNA and YNFKEQ. CDR3 sequence reads: CASSQVSGGGYGYTF. The DNA of the CDR3 is TGTGCCAGCAGCCAAGTTTCAGGGGGCGGCTATGGCTACACCTTC.

The J gene is TRBJ1-4, the V gene TRBV30; no firm D call. Germline CDR1 reads GTSNPN; CDR2 reads SVGIG (reference sequence). This CDR3 is 12 amino acids long. The germline V and J ends were trimmed by 3 bases and 7 bases, with 9 bases remaining between them. CDR3 sequence reads: CAWREIGEKLFF. As DNA, the CDR3 is TGTGCCTGGAGAGAAATCGGTGAAAAACTGTTTTTT.

The gene calls are TRBV19 and TRBJ2-2, with 10 bases aligning to TRBD2. Germline CDR1 reads LNHDA; CDR2 reads SQIVND (reference sequence). The CDR3 is 16 residues long. V was pared by 6 bases and J by 7 bases, with 11 bases of the junction left unmatched. The CDR3 loop reads CASSSSLAGAGGELFF. CDR3 bases: TGTGCCAGTAGCTCCTCTCTAGCGGGAGCTGGCGGGGAGCTGTTTTTT.

This clone is large within its sample. This chain connects TRBV5-1 to TRBJ1-1, with 8 bases lining up with TRBD1. Looked up from germline, CDR1 is SGHRS and CDR2 is YFSETQ. The CDR3 runs to 15 residues. V shed 3 bases and J 1 base; nucleotides not matched to a gene: 5. CDR3 region: CASSSGQGSNTEAFF. The CDR3 coding sequence is TGCGCCAGCAGCTCCGGACAGGGTTCGAACACTGAAGCTTTCTTT.

This clone was recorded a few times. V and J are TRBV7-8 and TRBJ1-1; unclear D gene. Trimming pared 5 bases from V and 0 bases from J, leaving 10 bases between. The CDR3 sequence is 14 residues long. The germline gives CDR1 SGHVS, CDR2 FQNEAQ. The CDR3 DNA reads as TGTGCCAGCAGCCCCACGGGTATGAACACTGAAGCTTTCTTT. Translation: CASSPTGMNTEAFF. The full variable domain, its missing parts supplied by reference TRBV7-8 and TRBJ1-1, is GAGVSQSPRYKVAKRGQDVALRCDPISGHVSLFWYQQALGQGPEFLTYFQNEAQLDKSGLPSDRFFAERPEGSVSTLKIQRTQQEDSAVYLCASSPTGMNTEAFFGQGTRLTVV.

The CDR3 coding sequence is TGCGCCAGCAGTGAGTATGGGACTACCTACGAGCAGTACTTC. Protein: CASSEYGTTYEQYF. V is TRBV10-2 and J is TRBJ2-7; the match to TRBD2 covers 7 bases. The germline V gene encodes CDR1 WSHSY and CDR2 SAAADI. The CDR3 covers 14 residues. Losses at the gene ends were 1 base for V and 2 bases for J; bases not matched to a gene: 2.

The V and J genes are TRBV7-9 and TRBJ1-1, with 8 bases identical to TRBD1. The CDR3 is 16 residues long. CDR1 SEHNR and CDR2 FQNEAQ come from the germline V gene (reference sequence). J was trimmed by 0 bases and V by 5 bases; bases with no gene match: 8. CDR3 nucleotide sequence: TGTGCCAGCAGCCGGTGGACAGGGCGGATGAACACTGAAGCTTTCTTT. It encodes CASSRWTGRMNTEAFF.

J is TRBJ2-7 and V is TRBV4-2; 8 bases fit TRBD2. V was clipped by 0 bases and J by 2 bases; unmatched bases: 6. The CDR3 length is 16 residues. Germline V gene data show CDR1 as LGHNA and CDR2 as YNFKEQ. CDR3 in DNA: TGTGCCAGCAGCCAAGAGAGAGCGGGAGATACCTACGAGCAGTACTTC. Amino acids: CASSQERAGDTYEQYF.

The chain employs TRBV5-1 and TRBJ2-1; 8 nucleotides agree with TRBD2. Trimming took 6 bases from V and 0 from J; bases not matched to a gene: 11. This CDR3 is built from 17 residues. Looked up from germline, CDR1 is SGHRS and CDR2 is YFSETQ. The CDR3 sequence: CASKRVSGKSSYNEQFF. The CDR3 coding sequence is TGCGCCAGCAAACGGGTTAGCGGGAAGAGCTCCTACAATGAGCAGTTCTTC.

The chain has TRBV5-1 and TRBJ2-2; TRBD2 aligns across 12 bases. Germline CDR1 reads SGHRS; CDR2 reads YFSETQ. J lost 4 bases, V lost 1 base, and 2 bases had no gene match. This CDR3 region has 16 residues. The CDR3 here is CASSLRGLAGTGELFF. The CDR3 coding sequence is TGCGCCAGCAGCTTGAGGGGACTAGCGGGCACCGGGGAGCTGTTTTTT.

This clone was found once. The chain carries TRBV7-6 and TRBJ2-7; unclear D gene. Trimming took off 5 bases at V and 2 bases at J, with 13 bases between the two ends. The germline CDR1 and CDR2 sequences are SGHVS and FNYEAQ. The CDR3 covers 14 residues. The CDR3 coding sequence is TGTGCCAGCAGCCCAACCGAGGTTACCTACGAGCAGTACTTC. This encodes CASSPTEVTYEQYF.

V usage is TRBV28 and J usage is TRBJ2-7; 9 positions agree with TRBD1. Germline V gives CDR1 MDHEN, CDR2 SYDVKM. The CDR3 contains 16 residues. The V and J ends lost 4 bases and 0 bases, in that order; junction bases with no gene match: 7. Here the CDR3 DNA reads TGTGCCAGCAGTTCCCGAGGGACAGGGAGCTCCTACGAGCAGTACTTC. Encoded protein: CASSSRGTGSSYEQYF.

This clone was detected a few times. The CDR3 DNA sequence: TGTGCCAGCAGCTCGTTTGGGCGCCCCTACGAGCAGTACTTC. Encoded protein: CASSSFGRPYEQYF. The V gene is TRBV11-3, the J gene TRBJ2-7; D gene ambiguous. V was clipped by 4 bases and J by 2 bases, with 12 bases between them. Germline loops: CDR1 SGHNT, CDR2 YENEEA. This CDR3 region has 14 residues. Drawing the rest from reference TRBV11-3 and TRBJ2-7, the complete variable domain is EAGVVQSPRYKIIEKKQPVAFWCNPISGHNTLYWYLQNLGQGPELLIRYENEEAVDDSQLPKDRFSAERLKGVDSTLKIQPAELGDSAVYLCASSSFGRPYEQYFGPGTRLTVT.

The gene calls are TRBV4-3 and TRBJ2-5; 8 nucleotides line up with TRBD2. The CDR3 is 17 residues long. Trimming cost V 0 bases and J 4 bases; bases outside gene matches: 10. Germline assignment: CDR1 LGHNA and CDR2 YSLEER. The CDR3 DNA follows: TGCGCCAGCAGCCAAGATGGGGTAGCGGGAAACGGAGAGACCCAGTACTTC. Protein sequence: CASSQDGVAGNGETQYF.

This clone was recorded once. The chain combines TRBV7-9 with TRBJ1-1; perhaps TRBD1 as D (6 bases). The CDR3 spans 13 residues. The germline V and J ends were trimmed by 1 base and 13 bases, with 16 bases remaining between them. Germline V gives CDR1 SEHNR, CDR2 FQNEAQ (reference sequence). Here the CDR3 reads CASSLGQARGGFF. As DNA, the CDR3 is TGTGCCAGCAGCTTAGGACAGGCCCGTGGAGGTTTCTTT.

The V gene is TRBV9, the J gene TRBJ2-4; 7 bases are shared with TRBD1. CDR1 is SGDLS and CDR2 is YYNGEE in the germline V gene. Trimming at V came to 2 bases and at J to 1 base, leaving 15 bases not matched to a gene. This CDR3 is 19 amino acids long. CDR3 loop: CASSVADRARVGAKNIQYF. In DNA form, the CDR3 reads TGTGCCAGCAGCGTGGCTGACAGGGCCCGGGTCGGGGCCAAAAACATTCAGTACTTC.